There are many counts of the clone carrying this T cell receptor (beta chain). Its antigen is currently unknown. Trimming removed 6 bases at V and 9 bases at J, with 18 bases between. Germline lookup yields CDR1 MDHEN and CDR2 SYDVKM. The CDR3 covers 15 residues. This sample is part of a study of T cells in Graves' hyperthyroidism and ophthalmopathy. Whole-study findings and limits: Classification by a 13 V-J model distinguished ophthalmopathy from stable hyperthyroidism.

From RNA transcripts, TCR beta CDR3 regions were amplified. First-round RT-PCR targeting the TCR CDR3 was performed with the HTBI primer set. MiXCR, applied by TCRdb to the multiplex PCR reads, yields one record per CDR3 protein. This table holds approximately 600,000 distinct CDR3 sequences, approximately 15% found once. V is TRBV28 and J is TRBJ1-6, with a tentative D call TRBD1 (6 bases). The receptor's source is a woman aged 40 to 55 with Graves' ophthalmopathy. What was sequenced was blood. The CDR3 is CASSRVYRAGSPLHF. CDR3 sequence (DNA): TGTGCCAGCAGCCGGGTATACAGGGCCGGTTCACCCCTCCACTTT.